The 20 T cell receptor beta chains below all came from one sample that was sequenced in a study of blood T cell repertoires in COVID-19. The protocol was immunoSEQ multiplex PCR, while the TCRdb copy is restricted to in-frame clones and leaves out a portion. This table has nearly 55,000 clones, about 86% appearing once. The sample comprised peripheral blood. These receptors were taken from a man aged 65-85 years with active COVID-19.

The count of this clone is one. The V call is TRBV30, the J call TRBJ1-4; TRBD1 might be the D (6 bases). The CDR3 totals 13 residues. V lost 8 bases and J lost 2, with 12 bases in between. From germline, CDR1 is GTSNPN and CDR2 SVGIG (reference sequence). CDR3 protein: CAAARGTNEKLFF. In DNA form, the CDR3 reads TGTGCCGCCGCCAGGGGTACTAATGAAAAACTGTTTTTT.

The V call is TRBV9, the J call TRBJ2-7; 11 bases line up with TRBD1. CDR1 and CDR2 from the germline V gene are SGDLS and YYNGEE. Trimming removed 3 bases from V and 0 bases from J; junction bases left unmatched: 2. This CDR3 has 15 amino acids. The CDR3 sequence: CASSGGTGGSYEQYF. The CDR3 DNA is TGTGCCAGCAGCGGAGGGACAGGGGGCTCCTACGAGCAGTACTTC. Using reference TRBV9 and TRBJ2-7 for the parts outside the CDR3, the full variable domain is DSGVTQTPKHLITATGQRVTLRCSPRSGDLSVYWYQQSLDQGLQFLIQYYNGEERAKGNILERFSAQQFPDLHSELNLSSLELGDSALYFCASSGGTGGSYEQYFGPGTRLTVT.

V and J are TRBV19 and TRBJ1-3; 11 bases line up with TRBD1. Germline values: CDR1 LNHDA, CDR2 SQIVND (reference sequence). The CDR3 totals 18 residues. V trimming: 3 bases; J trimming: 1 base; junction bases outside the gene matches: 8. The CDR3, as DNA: TGTGCCAGTAGTATCGGCCCCGGGACAGGGGGATCTGGAAACACCATATATTTT. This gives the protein CASSIGPGTGGSGNTIYF.

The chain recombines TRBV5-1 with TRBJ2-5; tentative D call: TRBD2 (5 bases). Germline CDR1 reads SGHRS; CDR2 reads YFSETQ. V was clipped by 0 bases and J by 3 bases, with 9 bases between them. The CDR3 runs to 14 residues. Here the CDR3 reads CASSLAGNEETQYF. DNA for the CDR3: TGCGCCAGCAGCTTGGCGGGGAACGAAGAGACCCAGTACTTC.

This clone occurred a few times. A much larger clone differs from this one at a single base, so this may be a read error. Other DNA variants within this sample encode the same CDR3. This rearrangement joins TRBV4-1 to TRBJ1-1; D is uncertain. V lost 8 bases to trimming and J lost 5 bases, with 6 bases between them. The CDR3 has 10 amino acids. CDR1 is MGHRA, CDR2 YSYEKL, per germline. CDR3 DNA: TGCGCCAGCTCGGGGACTGAAGCTTTCTTT. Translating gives CASSGTEAFF.

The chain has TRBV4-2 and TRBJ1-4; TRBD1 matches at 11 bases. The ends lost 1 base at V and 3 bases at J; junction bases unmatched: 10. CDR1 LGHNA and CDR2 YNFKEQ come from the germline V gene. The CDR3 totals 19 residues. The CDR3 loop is CASSQGTGGGSLANEKLFF. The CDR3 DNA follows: TGTGCCAGCAGCCAAGGGACAGGGGGCGGGAGTTTGGCTAATGAAAAACTGTTTTTT.

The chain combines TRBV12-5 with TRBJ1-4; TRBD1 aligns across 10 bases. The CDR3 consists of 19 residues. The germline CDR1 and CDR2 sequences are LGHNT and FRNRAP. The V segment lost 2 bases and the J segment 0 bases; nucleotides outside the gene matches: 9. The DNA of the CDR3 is TGTGCTAGTGGTTTGTCCCGGGACAGGGGACGCGCAACTAATGAAAAACTGTTTTTT. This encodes CASGLSRDRGRATNEKLFF.

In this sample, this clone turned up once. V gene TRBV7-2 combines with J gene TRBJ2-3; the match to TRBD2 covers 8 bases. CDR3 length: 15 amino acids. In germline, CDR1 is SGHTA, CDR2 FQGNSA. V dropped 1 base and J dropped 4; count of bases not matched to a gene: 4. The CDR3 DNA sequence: TGTGCCAGCAGCTTAGTTCGGGGGGGCCCAGATACGCAGTATTTT. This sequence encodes CASSLVRGGPDTQYF.

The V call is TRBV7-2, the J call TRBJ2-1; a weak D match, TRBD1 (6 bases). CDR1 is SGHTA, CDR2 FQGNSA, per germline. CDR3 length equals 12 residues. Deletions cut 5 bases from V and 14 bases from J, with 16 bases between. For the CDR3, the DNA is TGTGCCAGCAGCCCACAGGGTCTCGTAGAGTTCTTC. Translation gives CASSPQGLVEFF.

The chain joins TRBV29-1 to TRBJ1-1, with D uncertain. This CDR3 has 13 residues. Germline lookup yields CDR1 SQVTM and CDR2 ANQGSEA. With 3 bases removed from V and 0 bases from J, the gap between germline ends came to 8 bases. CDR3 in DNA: TGCAGCGTTGAGGCACGATTGAACACTGAAGCTTTCTTT. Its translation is CSVEARLNTEAFF. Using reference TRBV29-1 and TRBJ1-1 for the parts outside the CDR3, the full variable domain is SAVISQKPSRDICQRGTSLTIQCQVDSQVTMMFWYRQQPGQSLTLIATANQGSEATYESGFVIDKFPISRPNLTFSTLTVSNMSPEDSSIYLCSVEARLNTEAFFGQGTRLTVV.

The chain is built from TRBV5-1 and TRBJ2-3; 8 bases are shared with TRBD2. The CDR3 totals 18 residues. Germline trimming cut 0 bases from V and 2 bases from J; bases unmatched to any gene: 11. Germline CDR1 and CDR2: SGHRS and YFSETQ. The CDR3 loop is CASSLAERRGEITDTQYF. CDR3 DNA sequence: TGCGCCAGCAGCTTGGCCGAGCGGCGGGGGGAAATCACAGATACGCAGTATTTT.

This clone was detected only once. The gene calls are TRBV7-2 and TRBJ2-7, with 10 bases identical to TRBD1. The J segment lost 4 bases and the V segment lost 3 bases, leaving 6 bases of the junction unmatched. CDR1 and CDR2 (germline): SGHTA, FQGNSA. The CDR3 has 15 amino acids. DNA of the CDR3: TGTGCCAGCAGCTTTACGGGACAGGGGATTTACGAGCAGTACTTC. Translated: CASSFTGQGIYEQYF. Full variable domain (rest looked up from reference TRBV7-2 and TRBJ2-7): GAGVSQSPSNKVTEKGKDVELRCDPISGHTALYWYRQSLGQGLEFLIYFQGNSAPDKSGLPSDRFSAERTGGSVSTLTIQRTQQEDSAVYLCASSFTGQGIYEQYFGPGTRLTVT.

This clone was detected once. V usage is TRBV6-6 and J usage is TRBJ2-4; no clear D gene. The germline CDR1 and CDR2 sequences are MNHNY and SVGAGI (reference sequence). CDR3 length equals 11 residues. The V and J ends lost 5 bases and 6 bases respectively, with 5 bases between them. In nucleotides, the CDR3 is TGTGCCAGCAGTCCCTTAAACATTCAGTACTTC. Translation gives CASSPLNIQYF.

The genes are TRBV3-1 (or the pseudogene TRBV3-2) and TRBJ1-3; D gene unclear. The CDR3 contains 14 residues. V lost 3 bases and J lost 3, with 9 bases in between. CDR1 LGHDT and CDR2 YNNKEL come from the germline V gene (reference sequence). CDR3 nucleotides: TGTGCCAGCAGCCAGAGAGGGAATGGAAACACCATATATTTT. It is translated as CASSQRGNGNTIYF.

The CDR3 nucleotides are TGTGCCAGCAGCTTCGGACAGAACTCCCTTGGCTACACCTTC. Encoded protein: CASSFGQNSLGYTF. This chain joins TRBV7-9 and TRBJ1-2, with D maybe TRBD1 (6 bases). Germline assignment: CDR1 SEHNR and CDR2 FQNEAQ (reference sequence). This CDR3 is built from 14 residues. V lost 3 bases to trimming and J lost 7 bases, with 15 bases between them. The full variable domain, with the rest looked up from reference TRBV7-9 and TRBJ1-2, is DTGVSQNPRHKITKRGQNVTFRCDPISEHNRLYWYRQTLGQGPEFLTYFQNEAQLEKSRLLSDRFSAERPKGSFSTLEIQRTEQGDSAMYLCASSFGQNSLGYTFGSGTRLTVV.

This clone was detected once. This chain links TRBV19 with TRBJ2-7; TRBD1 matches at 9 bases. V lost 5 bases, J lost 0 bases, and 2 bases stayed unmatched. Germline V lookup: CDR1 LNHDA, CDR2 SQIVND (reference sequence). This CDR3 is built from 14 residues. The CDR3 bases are TGTGCCAGTAGTTTGGACAGGGGCTCCTACGAGCAGTACTTC. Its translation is CASSLDRGSYEQYF.

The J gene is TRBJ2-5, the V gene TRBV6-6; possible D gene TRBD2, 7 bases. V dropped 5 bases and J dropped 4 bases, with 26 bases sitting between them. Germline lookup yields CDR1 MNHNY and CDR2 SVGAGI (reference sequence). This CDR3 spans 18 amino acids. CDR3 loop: CASSPTVPRGGDGETQYF. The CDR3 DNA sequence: TGTGCCAGCAGTCCTACGGTGCCCAGGGGAGGGGACGGAGAGACCCAGTACTTC.

The CDR3 region is CASAVAGGNEQFF. The CDR3 DNA sequence: TGTGCCAGCGCTGTCGCAGGGGGAAATGAGCAGTTCTTC. This chain joins TRBV9 and TRBJ2-1; 7 bases are a match to TRBD1. From germline, CDR1 is SGDLS and CDR2 YYNGEE. V lost 7 bases and J lost 7; bases outside the gene matches: 8. The CDR3 runs 13 residues.

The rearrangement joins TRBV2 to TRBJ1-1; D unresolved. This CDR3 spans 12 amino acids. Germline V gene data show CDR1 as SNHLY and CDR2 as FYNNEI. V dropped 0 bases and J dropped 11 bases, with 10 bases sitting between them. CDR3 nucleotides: TGTGCCAGCAGTGAAGCGAGGCAGTCGGCTTTCTTT. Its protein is CASSEARQSAFF.

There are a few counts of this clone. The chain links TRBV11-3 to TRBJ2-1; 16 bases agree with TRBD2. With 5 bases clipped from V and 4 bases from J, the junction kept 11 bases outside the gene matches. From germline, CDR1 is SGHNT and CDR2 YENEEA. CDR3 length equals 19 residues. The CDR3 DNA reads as TGTGCCAGCAGCCCGGGACTAGCGGGGGGGCCCTCCAGGTACAATGAGCAGTTCTTC. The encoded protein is CASSPGLAGGPSRYNEQFF. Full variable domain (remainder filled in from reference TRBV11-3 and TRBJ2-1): EAGVVQSPRYKIIEKKQPVAFWCNPISGHNTLYWYLQNLGQGPELLIRYENEEAVDDSQLPKDRFSAERLKGVDSTLKIQPAELGDSAVYLCASSPGLAGGPSRYNEQFFGPGTRLTVL.